These T cell receptor beta chains were read from a single sample in a study of blood T cell repertoires in COVID-19. Sequencing was performed with immunoSEQ multiplex PCR; in TCRdb, only in-frame clones are kept and a portion is missing. The sample lists roughly 63,000 clones, roughly nine tenths occurring once. The sequenced material came from peripheral blood. The receptors derive from a man aged 50-60 years with acute or convalescent COVID-19. CDR3s leave out the opening cysteine and the closing phenylalanine or tryptophan.

v_call cdr3_aa
TRBV28 ASQQISPDEQY
TRBV4-2 ASSQASTGSYEQY
TRBV30 AWSVTQGSGELF
TRBV20-1 SASLRVEQF
TRBV9 ASSVTGTGRYGYT
TRBV3-1/TRBV3-2 ASSQPPGTGGAYGYT
TRBV6-2/TRBV6-3 ASSSWTGGAMESSYNEQF
TRBV24-1 ATSDLGLAGARYNEQF
TRBV10-2 ASSEPGQGDEKLF
TRBV5-4 ASSLGLAGVDEQF
TRBV15 ATSRDRGYNEKLF
TRBV24-1 ATSARGGGETQY
TRBV30 AWSVRTGQETQY
TRBV29-1 SVGGYNEQF
TRBV7-3 ASSSGGPTDNEQF